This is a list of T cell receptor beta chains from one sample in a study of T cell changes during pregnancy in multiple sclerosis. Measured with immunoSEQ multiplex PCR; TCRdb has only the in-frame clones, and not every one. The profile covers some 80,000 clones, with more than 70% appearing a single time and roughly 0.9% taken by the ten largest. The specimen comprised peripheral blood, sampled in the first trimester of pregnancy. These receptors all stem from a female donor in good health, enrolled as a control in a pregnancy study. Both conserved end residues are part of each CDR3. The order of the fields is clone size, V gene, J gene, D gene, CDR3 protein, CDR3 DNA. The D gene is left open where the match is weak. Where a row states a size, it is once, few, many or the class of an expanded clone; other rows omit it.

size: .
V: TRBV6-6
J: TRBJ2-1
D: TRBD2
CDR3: CASTVLAGQDLFF
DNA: TGTGCCAGCACCGTACTAGCGGGGCAAGATCTGTTCTTC

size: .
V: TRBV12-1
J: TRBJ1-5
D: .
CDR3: CASSSSGGGRSNQPQHF
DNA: TGTGCCAGCAGCTCTTCAGGGGGCGGAAGGAGCAATCAGCCCCAGCATTTT

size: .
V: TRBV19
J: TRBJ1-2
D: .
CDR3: CASSTDLYGYTF
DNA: TGTGCCAGTAGTACAGACCTCTATGGCTACACCTTC

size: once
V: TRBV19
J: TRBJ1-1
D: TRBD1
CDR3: CASRESTGIPEAFF
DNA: TGTGCCAGTAGGGAATCGACAGGGATCCCTGAAGCTTTCTTT

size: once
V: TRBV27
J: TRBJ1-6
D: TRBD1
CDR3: CASSSLDRGQNSPLHF
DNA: TGTGCCAGCAGTTCCCTTGACAGGGGGCAAAATTCACCCCTCCACTTT

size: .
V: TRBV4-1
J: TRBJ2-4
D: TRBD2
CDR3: CASSRQGASGGAGAKNIQYF
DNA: TGCGCCAGCAGCCGACAAGGGGCTAGCGGGGGGGCAGGAGCCAAAAACATTCAGTACTTC

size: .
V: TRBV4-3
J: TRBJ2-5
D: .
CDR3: CASSRAAGWGSGRDQETQYF
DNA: TGCGCCAGCAGCCGGGCGGCGGGGTGGGGGTCAGGTAGAGACCAAGAGACCCAGTACTTC

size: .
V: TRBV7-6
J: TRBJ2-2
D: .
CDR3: CASSLPGENTGELFF
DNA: TGTGCCAGCAGCTTGCCAGGGGAGAACACCGGGGAGCTGTTTTTT

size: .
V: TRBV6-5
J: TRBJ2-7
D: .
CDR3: CASSSPGRVSYEQYF
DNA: TGTGCCAGCAGTTCCCCAGGCAGGGTGAGCTACGAGCAGTACTTC

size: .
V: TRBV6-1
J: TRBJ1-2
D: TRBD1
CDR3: CASSAMGQANYGYTF
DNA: TGTGCCAGCAGCGCGATGGGACAGGCAAACTATGGCTACACCTTC

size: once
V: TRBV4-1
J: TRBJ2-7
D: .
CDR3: CASSHTVFYEQYF
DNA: TGCGCCAGCAGCCACACAGTCTTCTACGAGCAGTACTTC

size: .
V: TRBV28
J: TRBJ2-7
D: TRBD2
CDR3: CASSPRTSANYEQYF
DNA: TGTGCCAGCAGTCCCCGGACTAGCGCAAACTACGAGCAGTACTTC